This T cell receptor beta chain emerged from a study of neurological immune-mediated disorders (dated by TCRdb to about 2019). Describing the broader study: Using UMI-based sequencing, the study compared peripheral blood TCR-beta repertoires from patients with HTLV-I-associated myelopathy (HAM/TSP), patients with multiple sclerosis, and healthy controls. Alongside PBMC samples, the set of approximately 100 TCR-beta libraries contained longitudinal samples, technical triplicates, and paired CD4+ and CD8+ T-cell subsets that had been sorted. The cohort included some 66 subjects: roughly 15 with HAM/TSP, approximately 34 with multiple sclerosis, and approximately 20 healthy controls. What the authors observed across the whole study: The highest TCR clonal expansion was observed in HAM/TSP patients, whereas the lowest was observed in MS patients, even when compared with healthy controls. Expanded clones from different subjects shared no identical CDR3 amino acid sequences, which suggests that TCR-beta repertoires were private in all groups.

This clonotype was observed many times. The specificity of this receptor is unknown. No clone much larger than this one lies a single base away; base qualities are absent. CDR3 length: 17 amino acids, cysteine to phenylalanine. Just CDR3 DNA is preserved here, 51 bases in frame from base 1. The V end loses 4 bases and the J end loses 0 bases, and a stretch of 19 bases separates them. In the germline V gene, CDR1 corresponds to SGHAT and CDR2 to FQNNGV. The healthy controls were volunteers from blood banks in Maryland, USA. Sorted-subset TCR libraries were prepared from about 1 million sorted CD4+ or CD8+ T cells. PBMCs were separated from peripheral blood using Ficoll-Hypaque density gradient centrifugation and then cryopreserved in liquid nitrogen. The study also sequenced paired sorted CD4+ and CD8+ subsets from healthy controls, HAM/TSP patients and MS patients. cDNA synthesis used template-switch 5'RACE with a primer carrying a 10-nucleotide random unique molecular identifier tagging each TCR transcript. Over 180 million TCR-beta sequences, covering 15-18 subjects, were produced in each sequencing run. Total RNA was extracted with the RNeasy kit. TCR-beta VDJ regions were amplified with primers for the TCR constant region and the 5'RACE anchor, using the KAPA Real-time Library Amplification kit. Sample indexes and Illumina adaptors were added in a first PCR, and a second PCR then increased library yield. After Ampure bead purification, the TCR product of roughly 650 bp was size-selected on a 2% E-gel SizeSelection system. Before pooling, library quality was checked on a Bioanalyzer, concentration was measured with Qubit, and libraries were quantified with the Kapa Library Quantification kit. An Illumina HiSeq 2500 was used to sequence the libraries paired-end at 2 x 150 bp. To increase sequence diversity, about 25-31% phiX was spiked into each library pool. In the authors' own workflow: The UMI-based MiGEC pipeline processed quality-filtered reads and removed over 80% of raw TCR sequences during error correction. IMGT germline references were used for alignment of VDJ genes, and clonotypes were defined by a unique CDR3 amino acid sequence together with V-J genes. Clonal expansion, Shannon diversity and CDR3 relatedness were evaluated with VDJtools (CalcPairwiseDistances, ClusterSamples), while phylogenetic trees were built in CLCbio workbench. Clones with at least 8 unique UMIs were defined as expanded, with this threshold being based on coefficient-of-variation modelling across technical triplicates. TCRdb handled the public reads itself, with Q25 trimming in fastp and clone calling in MiXCR, and kept productive beta chains. Under each unique CDR3 protein, matching rows form one entry showing the most common genes and DNA. The V and J calls, along with clone size, are taken from TCRdb and not from the paper's own processing. For this sample the table gives around 29,000 distinct CDR3 sequences, of which less than 6% were detected only once. Jointly, the top ten make up roughly 2% of the sample.

This receptor was taken from a woman aged 45-65 years in good health. The V and J segments used are TRBV11-2 and TRBJ2-7; possibly the D gene is TRBD1, per 5 matching bases. The sequenced sample was CD4+ T cells from blood. The CDR3 is CASSSPSATVPSYEQYF. Here is the DNA: TGTGCCAGCAGCTCCCCCTCCGCGACAGTGCCCTCCTACGAGCAGTACTTC.